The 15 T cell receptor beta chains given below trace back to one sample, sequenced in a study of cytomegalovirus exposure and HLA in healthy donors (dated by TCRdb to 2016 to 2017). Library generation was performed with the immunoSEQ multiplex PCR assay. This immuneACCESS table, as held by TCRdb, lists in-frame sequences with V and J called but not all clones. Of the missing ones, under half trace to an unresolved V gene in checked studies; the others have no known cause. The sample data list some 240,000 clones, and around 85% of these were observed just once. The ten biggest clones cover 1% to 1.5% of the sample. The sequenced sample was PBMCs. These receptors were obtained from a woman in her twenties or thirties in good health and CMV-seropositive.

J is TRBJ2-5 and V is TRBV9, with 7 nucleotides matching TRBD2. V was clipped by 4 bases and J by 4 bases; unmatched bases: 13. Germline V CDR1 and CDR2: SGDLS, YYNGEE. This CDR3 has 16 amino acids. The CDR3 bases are TGTGCCAGCAGCATATCTCCTCGCGGGAGCGGAGAGACCCAGTACTTC. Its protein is CASSISPRGSGETQYF.

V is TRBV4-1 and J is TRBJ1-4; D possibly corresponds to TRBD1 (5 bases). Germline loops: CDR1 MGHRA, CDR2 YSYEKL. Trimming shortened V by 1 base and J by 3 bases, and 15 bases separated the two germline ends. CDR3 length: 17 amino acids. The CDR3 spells CASSQVSVRAANEKLFF. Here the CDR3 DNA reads TGCGCCAGCAGCCAAGTATCGGTCAGGGCAGCTAATGAAAAACTGTTTTTT.

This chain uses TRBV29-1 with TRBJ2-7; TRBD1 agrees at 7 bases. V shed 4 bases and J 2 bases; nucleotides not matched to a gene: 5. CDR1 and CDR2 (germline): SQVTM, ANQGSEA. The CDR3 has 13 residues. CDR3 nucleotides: TGCAGCGTTGGAGACAGGGTCCCCTACGAGCAGTACTTC. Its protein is CSVGDRVPYEQYF.

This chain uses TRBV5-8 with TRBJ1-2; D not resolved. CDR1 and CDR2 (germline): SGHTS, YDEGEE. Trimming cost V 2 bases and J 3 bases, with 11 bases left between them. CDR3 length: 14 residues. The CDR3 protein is CASSFAGVDYGYTF. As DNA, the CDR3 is TGTGCCAGCAGCTTCGCCGGGGTTGACTATGGCTACACCTTC.

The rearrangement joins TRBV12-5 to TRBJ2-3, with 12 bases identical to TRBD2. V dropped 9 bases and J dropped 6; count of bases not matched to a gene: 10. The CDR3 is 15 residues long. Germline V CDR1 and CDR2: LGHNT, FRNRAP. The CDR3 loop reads CASSLASGRADTQYF. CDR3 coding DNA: TGTGCTAGCTCCCTAGCTAGCGGGAGGGCTGATACGCAGTATTTT.

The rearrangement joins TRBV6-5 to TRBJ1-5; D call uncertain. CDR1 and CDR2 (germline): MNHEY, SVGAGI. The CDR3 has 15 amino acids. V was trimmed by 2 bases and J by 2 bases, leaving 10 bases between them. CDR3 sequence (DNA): TGTGCCAGCAGTTACGGTCCAGTGGGCAATCAGCCCCAGCATTTT. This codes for CASSYGPVGNQPQHF.

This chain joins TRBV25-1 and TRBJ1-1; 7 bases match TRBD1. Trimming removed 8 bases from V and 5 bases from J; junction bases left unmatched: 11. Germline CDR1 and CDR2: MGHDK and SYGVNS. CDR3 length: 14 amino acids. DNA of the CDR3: TGTGCCAGCTCCCCGCAGGGGGAGAGGACTGAAGCTTTCTTT. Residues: CASSPQGERTEAFF. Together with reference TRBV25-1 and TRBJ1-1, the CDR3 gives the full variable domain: EADIYQTPRYLVIGTGKKITLECSQTMGHDKMYWYQQDPGMELHLIHYSYGVNSTEKGDLSSESTVSRIRTEHFPLTLESARPSHTSQYLCASSPQGERTEAFFGQGTRLTVV.

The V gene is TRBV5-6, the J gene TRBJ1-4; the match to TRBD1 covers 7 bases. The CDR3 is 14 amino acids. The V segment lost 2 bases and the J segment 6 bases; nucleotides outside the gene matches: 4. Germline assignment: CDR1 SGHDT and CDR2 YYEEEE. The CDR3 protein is CASSFKGAYEKLFF. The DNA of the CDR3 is TGTGCCAGCAGCTTCAAGGGGGCTTATGAAAAACTGTTTTTT.

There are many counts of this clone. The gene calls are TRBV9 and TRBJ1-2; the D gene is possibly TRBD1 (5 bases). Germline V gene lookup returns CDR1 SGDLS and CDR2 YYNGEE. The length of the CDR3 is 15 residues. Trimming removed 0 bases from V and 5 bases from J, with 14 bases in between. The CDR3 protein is CASSVGSREVYGYTF. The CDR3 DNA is TGTGCCAGCAGCGTAGGATCCAGGGAGGTTTATGGCTACACCTTC.

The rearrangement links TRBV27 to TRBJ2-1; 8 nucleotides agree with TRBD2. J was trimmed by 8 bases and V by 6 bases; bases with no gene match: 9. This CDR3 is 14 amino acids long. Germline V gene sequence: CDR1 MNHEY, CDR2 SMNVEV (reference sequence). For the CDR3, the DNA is TGTGCCAGCAGCAAAGCGGGAGACTCGGATGAGCAGTTCTTC. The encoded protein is CASSKAGDSDEQFF.

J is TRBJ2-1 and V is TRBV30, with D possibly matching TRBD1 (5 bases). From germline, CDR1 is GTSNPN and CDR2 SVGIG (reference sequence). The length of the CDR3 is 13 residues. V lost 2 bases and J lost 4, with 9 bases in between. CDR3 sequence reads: CAWSFSGYNEQFF. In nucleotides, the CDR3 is TGTGCCTGGAGTTTTTCAGGGTACAATGAGCAGTTCTTC.

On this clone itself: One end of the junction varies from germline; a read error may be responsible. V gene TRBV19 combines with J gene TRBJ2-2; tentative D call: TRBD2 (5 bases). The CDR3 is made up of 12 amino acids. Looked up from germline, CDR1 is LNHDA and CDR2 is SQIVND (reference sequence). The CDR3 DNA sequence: TGTGCCAGTAGTATAGGCCCCGGGGAGCTGTTTTTC. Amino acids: CASSIGPGELFF.

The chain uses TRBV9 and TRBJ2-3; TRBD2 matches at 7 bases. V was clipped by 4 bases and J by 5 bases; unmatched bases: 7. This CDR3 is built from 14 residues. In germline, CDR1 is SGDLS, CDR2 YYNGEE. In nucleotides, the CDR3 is TGTGCCAGCAGCTCCAGCGGGGCCGGAGATACGCAGTATTTT. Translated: CASSSSGAGDTQYF.

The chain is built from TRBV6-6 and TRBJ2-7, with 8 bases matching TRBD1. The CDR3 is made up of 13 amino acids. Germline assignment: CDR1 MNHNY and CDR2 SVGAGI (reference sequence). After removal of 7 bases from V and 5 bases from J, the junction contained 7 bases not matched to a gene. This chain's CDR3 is CASTSDRGNEQYF. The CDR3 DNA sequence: TGTGCCAGCACTTCCGACAGGGGCAACGAGCAGTACTTC.

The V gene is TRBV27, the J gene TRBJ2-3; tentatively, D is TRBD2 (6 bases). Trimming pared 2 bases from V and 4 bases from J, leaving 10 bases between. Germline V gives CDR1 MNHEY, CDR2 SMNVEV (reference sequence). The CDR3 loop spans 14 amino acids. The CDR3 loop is CASSLGLFADTQYF. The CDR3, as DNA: TGTGCCAGCAGTTTAGGACTATTCGCAGATACGCAGTATTTT.